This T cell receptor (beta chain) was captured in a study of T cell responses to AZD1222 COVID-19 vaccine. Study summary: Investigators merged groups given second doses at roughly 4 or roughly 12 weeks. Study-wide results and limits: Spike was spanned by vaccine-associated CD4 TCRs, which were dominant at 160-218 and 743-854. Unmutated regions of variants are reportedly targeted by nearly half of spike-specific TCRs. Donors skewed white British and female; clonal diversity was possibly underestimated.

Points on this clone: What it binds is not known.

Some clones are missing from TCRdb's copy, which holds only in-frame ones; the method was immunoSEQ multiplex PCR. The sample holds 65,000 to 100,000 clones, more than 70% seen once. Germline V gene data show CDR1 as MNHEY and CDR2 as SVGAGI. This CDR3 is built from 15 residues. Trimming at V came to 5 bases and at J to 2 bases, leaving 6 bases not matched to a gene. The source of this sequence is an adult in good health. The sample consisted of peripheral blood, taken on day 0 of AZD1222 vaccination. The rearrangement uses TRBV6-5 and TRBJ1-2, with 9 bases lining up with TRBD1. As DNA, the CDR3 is TGTGCCAGCAGTCCACAACAGGGGGCCAACTATGGCTACACCTTC. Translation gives CASSPQQGANYGYTF.